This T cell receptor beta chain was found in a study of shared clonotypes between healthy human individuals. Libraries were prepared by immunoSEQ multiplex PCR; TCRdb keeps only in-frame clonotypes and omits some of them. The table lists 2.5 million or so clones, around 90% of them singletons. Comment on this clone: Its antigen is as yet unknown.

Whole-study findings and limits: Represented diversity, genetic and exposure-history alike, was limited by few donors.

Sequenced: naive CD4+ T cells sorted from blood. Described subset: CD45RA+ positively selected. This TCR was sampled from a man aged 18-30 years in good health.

The CDR3 nucleotides are TGCGCCAGCAGCTTAACAGAAACAACTAATGAAAAACTGTTTTTT. This codes for CASSLTETTNEKLFF. The chain combines TRBV5-1 with TRBJ1-4; D remains ambiguous. CDR1 is SGHRS and CDR2 is YFSETQ in the germline V gene. Trimming stripped 2 bases from V and 0 bases from J, with 8 bases between. CDR3 size: 15 residues.